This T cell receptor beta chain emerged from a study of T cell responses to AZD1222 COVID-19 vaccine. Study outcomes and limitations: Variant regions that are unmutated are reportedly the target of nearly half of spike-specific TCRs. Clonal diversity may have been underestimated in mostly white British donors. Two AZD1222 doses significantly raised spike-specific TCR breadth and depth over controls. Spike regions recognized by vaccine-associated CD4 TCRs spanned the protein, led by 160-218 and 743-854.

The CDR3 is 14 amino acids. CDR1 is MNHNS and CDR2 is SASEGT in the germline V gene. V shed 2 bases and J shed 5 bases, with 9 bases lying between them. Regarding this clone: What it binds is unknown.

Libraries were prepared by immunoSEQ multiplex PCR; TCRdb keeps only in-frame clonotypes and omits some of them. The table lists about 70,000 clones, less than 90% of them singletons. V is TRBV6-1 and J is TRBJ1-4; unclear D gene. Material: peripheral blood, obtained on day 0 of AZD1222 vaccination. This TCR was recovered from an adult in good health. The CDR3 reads CASSERQRNEKLFF. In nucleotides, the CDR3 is TGTGCCAGCAGTGAAAGGCAGCGGAATGAAAAACTGTTTTTT.